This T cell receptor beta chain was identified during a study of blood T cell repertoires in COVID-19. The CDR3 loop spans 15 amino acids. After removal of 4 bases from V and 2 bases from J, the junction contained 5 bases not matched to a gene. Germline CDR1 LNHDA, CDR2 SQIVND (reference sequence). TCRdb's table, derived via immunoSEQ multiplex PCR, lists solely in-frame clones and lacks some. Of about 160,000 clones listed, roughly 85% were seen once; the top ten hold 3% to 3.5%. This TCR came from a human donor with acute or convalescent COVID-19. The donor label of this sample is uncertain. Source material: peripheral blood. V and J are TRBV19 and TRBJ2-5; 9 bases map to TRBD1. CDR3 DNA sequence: TGTGCCAGTAGTACCCTCGGGACAGGGCAAGAGACCCAGTACTTC. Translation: CASSTLGTGQETQYF.